The 17 T cell receptor beta chains reported below all come from one sample, sequenced in a study of vaccination and CD4 T cells after COVID-19. The sample's treatment: approximately 9-day PBMC culture with coronavirus spike peptide pools or control peptides (ViraFEST assay). No antigen has been identified for these receptors. An Oncomine TCR Beta short-read assay was used to sequence the DNA from cultured CD4+ T cells. TCRdb independently ran MiXCR on the PCR reads; one entry per CDR3 protein. The sample has under 25,000 distinct CDR3 sequences, around three fifths seen once. The sample was CD4+ T cells from blood, cultured in vitro. The receptors here all came from a human donor who had recovered from COVID-19.

The V call is TRBV11-3, the J call TRBJ2-7, with D unresolved. V gave up 5 bases and J gave up 4 bases, with 18 bases separating them. The CDR3 runs to 15 residues. From germline, CDR1 is SGHNT and CDR2 YENEEA. The CDR3 coding sequence is TGTGCCAGCAGCCCTAGGGCCAGACCGGAATACGAGCAGTACTTC. Amino acid sequence: CASSPRARPEYEQYF.

This clonotype was picked up a small number of times. This chain uses TRBV5-4 with TRBJ1-2; D possibly corresponds to TRBD1 (5 bases). CDR1 SGHNT and CDR2 YYREEE come from the germline V gene (reference sequence). V gave up 0 bases and J gave up 5 bases, with 11 bases separating them. CDR3 length: 14 residues. The CDR3 region is CASSLAREGYGYTF. The CDR3 coding sequence is TGTGCCAGCAGCTTGGCCAGGGAGGGGTATGGCTACACCTTC. Complete variable domain (other parts from reference TRBV5-4 and TRBJ1-2): ETGVTQSPTHLIKTRGQQVTLRCSSQSGHNTVSWYQQALGQGPQFIFQYYREEENGRGNFPPRFSGLQFPNYSSELNVNALELDDSALYLCASSLAREGYGYTFGSGTRLTVV.

The table lists this clonotype with a few counts. The chain employs TRBV6-2 or TRBV6-3 and TRBJ1-5, with TRBD1 as a possible D gene (5 bases). Trimming pared 7 bases from V and 7 bases from J, leaving 29 bases between. There are 18 residues in the CDR3. Looked up from germline, CDR1 is MNHEY and CDR2 is SVGEGT. The CDR3 DNA is TGTGCCAGCACCCTCCCGTTAATCCCGGGCAGGGAGAAGCAGCCCCAGCATTTT. This gives the protein CASTLPLIPGREKQPQHF.

The chain employs TRBV6-1 and TRBJ2-7, with D hard to call. The CDR3 sequence is 14 residues long. Germline lookup yields CDR1 MNHNS and CDR2 SASEGT. V shed 2 bases and J shed 10 bases, with 18 bases lying between them. CDR3 in DNA: TGTGCCAGCAGTGAATACAGAACAGTAGGTGAACAGTACTTC. It is translated as CASSEYRTVGEQYF.

The rearrangement uses TRBV19 and TRBJ2-5; D is undetermined. This CDR3 is 13 amino acids long. Trimming pared 3 bases from V and 2 bases from J, leaving 7 bases between. Germline values: CDR1 LNHDA, CDR2 SQIVND (reference sequence). The CDR3 DNA follows: TGTGCCAGTAGTATGGGCAGGCAAGAGACCCAGTACTTC. Translating gives CASSMGRQETQYF.

The rearrangement uses TRBV20-1 and TRBJ2-7, with D possibly matching TRBD1 (5 bases). Germline V gene sequence: CDR1 DFQATT, CDR2 SNEGSKA (reference sequence). Between the trimmed V and J ends, which lost 0 bases and 3 bases, there was a span of 15 bases. The CDR3 runs to 15 residues. CDR3 region: CSARDYDSTLYEQYF. The CDR3 DNA is TGCAGTGCTAGAGATTACGACAGTACCCTCTACGAGCAGTACTTC.

The chain links TRBV7-3 to TRBJ1-2; 7 bases agree with TRBD1. This CDR3 region has 15 residues. The germline gives CDR1 SGHTA, CDR2 FQGTGA. Trimming at V came to 5 bases and at J to 1 base, leaving 7 bases not matched to a gene. CDR3 DNA sequence: TGTGCCAGCAGCCTCCCGGGACAGATTAACTATGGCTACACCTTC. Protein: CASSLPGQINYGYTF.

This clonotype was detected a few times. This chain links TRBV7-8 with TRBJ1-2, with a weak D call TRBD1 (5 bases). The length of the CDR3 is 13 residues. Trimming removed 5 bases at V and 5 bases at J, with 12 bases between. Germline assignment: CDR1 SGHVS and CDR2 FQNEAQ. The chain's CDR3 is CASSPDRDYGYTF. The CDR3 DNA reads TGTGCCAGCAGCCCCGACAGAGATTATGGCTACACCTTC.

In DNA, the CDR3 is TGTGCCAGCAGCCAAGTTAGACAGGGTGGTGGAAACACCATATATTTT. It encodes CASSQVRQGGGNTIYF. The rearrangement joins TRBV4-2 to TRBJ1-3; 7 bases are a match to TRBD1. Per the germline V gene, CDR1 is LGHNA and CDR2 is YNFKEQ. Losses at the gene ends were 1 base for V and 3 bases for J; bases not matched to a gene: 6. CDR3 length: 16 residues.

The rearrangement links TRBV28 to TRBJ1-5; D might be TRBD1 (6 bases). Trimming removed 4 bases at V and 3 bases at J, with 7 bases between. The germline gives CDR1 MDHEN, CDR2 SYDVKM. The CDR3 spans 13 residues. The CDR3: CASSYRVNQPQHF. CDR3 coding DNA: TGTGCCAGCAGTTACAGGGTCAATCAGCCCCAGCATTTT.

This sequence joins TRBV28 and TRBJ1-5; D perhaps matches TRBD1 (6 bases). Trimming cost V 10 bases and J 7 bases, with 20 bases left between them. The CDR3 has 14 amino acids. CDR1 and CDR2 from the germline V gene are MDHEN and SYDVKM. Written as DNA, the CDR3 is TGTGCCACCCGGGGAGGGGGGGGAGGGCAGCCCCAGCATTTT. Encoded protein: CATRGGGGGQPQHF.

V gene TRBV20-1 combines with J gene TRBJ2-7; D is ambiguous. Germline CDR1 and CDR2: DFQATT and SNEGSKA (reference sequence). Trimming cost V 0 bases and J 0 bases, with 6 bases left between them. The CDR3 extends over 13 amino acids. The CDR3 DNA reads as TGCAGTGCTAGAGATATGGACTCCTACGAGCAGTACTTC. It codes for CSARDMDSYEQYF.

The chain recombines TRBV24-1 with TRBJ2-3; no firm D call. CDR1 KGHDR and CDR2 SFDVKD come from the germline V gene. V was shortened by 3 bases and J by 8 bases, with 11 bases between the two germline ends. The CDR3 runs to 13 residues. CDR3 region: CATSDTGFGTQYF. The CDR3 DNA sequence: TGTGCCACCAGTGATACCGGGTTCGGTACGCAGTATTTT.

The chain couples TRBV6-2 or TRBV6-3 to TRBJ1-1; D is uncertain. Germline assignment: CDR1 MNHEY and CDR2 SVGEGT. With 6 bases removed from V and 6 bases from J, the gap between germline ends came to 11 bases. The CDR3 runs to 12 residues. The CDR3 here is CASSFGAAEAFF. The CDR3 nucleotides are TGTGCCAGCAGCTTCGGAGCGGCTGAAGCTTTCTTT.

The V call is TRBV6-1, the J call TRBJ2-7; the D gene could be TRBD1 or TRBD2 (5 bases each). The ends were cut back, 7 bases at V and 6 bases at J, with 19 bases in the middle. Germline V gene lookup returns CDR1 MNHNS and CDR2 SASEGT. The CDR3 totals 14 residues. The CDR3 DNA follows: TGTGCCAGCATCGAGAGGGGCTTCTTCAGCGAGCAGTACTTC. Translated, it gives CASIERGFFSEQYF.

The chain links TRBV19 to TRBJ1-2; D remains unclear. V dropped 1 base and J dropped 0 bases, with 9 bases sitting between them. Per the germline V gene, CDR1 is LNHDA and CDR2 is SQIVND (reference sequence). CDR3 length: 15 amino acids. Here the CDR3 DNA reads TGTGCCAGTAGTATAGCGGGCACATCTAACTATGGCTACACCTTC. Protein: CASSIAGTSNYGYTF.

The chain uses TRBV7-9 and TRBJ1-2; 11 bases line up with TRBD1. The J segment lost 3 bases and the V segment lost 5 bases, leaving 8 bases of the junction unmatched. Germline V lookup: CDR1 SEHNR, CDR2 FQNEAQ (reference sequence). This CDR3 is built from 16 residues. CDR3 region: CASSGGQGARDYGYTF. CDR3 DNA: TGTGCCAGCAGCGGAGGACAGGGGGCGCGGGACTATGGCTACACCTTC.